These 32 T cell receptor beta chains originate from one sample sequenced in a study of beta chain features in type 1 diabetes. Expressed TCRB transcripts were sequenced because the entire RNA isolate underwent reverse transcription. Data came from immunoSEQ multiplex PCR; TCRdb stores just in-frame clones and leaves some out. The repertoire consists of around 40,000 clones, with about 51% occurring once and the leading ten covering over 2%. The sample comprised Tregs from blood. These TCRs come from a woman in her late teens or twenties in good health.

This chain links TRBV7-9 with TRBJ2-7, with 8 bases identical to TRBD2. The V segment lost 5 bases and the J segment 2 bases; nucleotides outside the gene matches: 2. CDR1 and CDR2 (germline): SEHNR, FQNEAQ (reference sequence). The CDR3 sequence is 13 residues long. This CDR3 is CASSRTSPYEQYF. The CDR3 nucleotides read TGTGCCAGCAGCCGGACTAGCCCCTACGAGCAGTACTTC.

This clone was observed a single time. The gene calls are TRBV5-4 and TRBJ1-2; D gene unclear. The V and J ends lost 6 bases and 0 bases respectively, with 12 bases between them. The CDR3 totals 14 residues. CDR1 is SGHNT, CDR2 YYREEE, per germline (reference sequence). As DNA, the CDR3 is TGTGCCAGCACCCGACCCGGAGCTAACTATGGCTACACCTTC. This codes for CASTRPGANYGYTF.

The chain carries TRBV2 and TRBJ2-7; 8 bases are a match to TRBD1. Germline CDR1 reads SNHLY; CDR2 reads FYNNEI. V was clipped by 6 bases and J by 5 bases; unmatched bases: 9. CDR3 length equals 14 residues. The CDR3: CASRRDRPYDEQYF. The CDR3 DNA reads as TGTGCCAGCAGGCGGGACAGGCCTTATGACGAGCAGTACTTC.

This chain uses TRBV5-1 with TRBJ2-6; a possible D gene is TRBD1 (5 bases). CDR1 is SGHRS, CDR2 YFSETQ, per germline. Between the trimmed V and J ends, which lost 1 base and 0 bases, there was a span of 14 bases. This CDR3 region has 18 residues. The CDR3 sequence is CASSLTGISFSGANVLTF. The DNA of the CDR3 is TGCGCCAGCAGCTTGACAGGAATCTCCTTCTCTGGGGCCAACGTCCTGACTTTC.

The CDR3 reads CAGGPGGFTGELFF. The CDR3 nucleotides are TGTGCCGGGGGGCCGGGAGGTTTTACCGGGGAGCTGTTTTTT. V gene TRBV30 combines with J gene TRBJ2-2; tentatively, D is TRBD2 (7 bases). V was trimmed by 8 bases and J by 5 bases, leaving 18 bases between them. CDR3 length: 14 residues. Germline CDR1 is GTSNPN and CDR2 is SVGIG (reference sequence).

The chain links TRBV11-2 to TRBJ1-4; 7 bases line up with TRBD1. The germline V gene has CDR1 SGHAT and CDR2 FQNNGV. With V trimmed by 6 bases and J by 8 bases, 15 bases remained unmatched. The CDR3 is made up of 16 amino acids. CDR3 nucleotides: TGTGCCAGCAGTCGCGACAGGGTGGCCCTATGGGAAAAACTGTTTTTT. It encodes CASSRDRVALWEKLFF.

The chain is built from TRBV29-1 and TRBJ2-7, with D possibly TRBD1 on 5 matching bases. CDR3 length: 13 residues. Between the trimmed V and J ends, which lost 1 base and 5 bases, there was a span of 12 bases. Germline V gene lookup returns CDR1 SQVTM and CDR2 ANQGSEA. The CDR3 loop reads CSVEVLQGHEQYF. CDR3 DNA: TGCAGCGTTGAAGTGCTTCAGGGTCACGAGCAGTACTTC.

CDR3 in amino acids: CAISESWSGRAAPLSNEQFF. The CDR3 DNA is TGTGCCATCAGTGAGTCCTGGAGCGGGAGGGCAGCCCCGCTTAGCAATGAGCAGTTCTTC. This chain links TRBV10-3 with TRBJ2-1; 10 bases match TRBD2. Germline V CDR1 and CDR2: ENHRY, SYGVKD. The CDR3 is made up of 20 amino acids. The J segment lost 6 bases and the V segment lost 0 bases, leaving 17 bases of the junction unmatched.

The CDR3 region has the DNA TGTGCCAGCTCAGAATATGGGACTAGTTCTGACGAGCAGTACTTC. Encoded protein: CASSEYGTSSDEQYF. This chain connects TRBV18 to TRBJ2-7; 8 bases are a match to TRBD2. Germline trimming cut 5 bases from V and 5 bases from J; bases unmatched to any gene: 11. Germline V gives CDR1 KGHSH, CDR2 LQKENI. CDR3 length equals 15 residues.

V usage is TRBV9 and J usage is TRBJ2-5; 7 bases match TRBD2. Germline CDR1 is SGDLS and CDR2 is YYNGEE. V shed 4 bases and J 3 bases; nucleotides not matched to a gene: 9. The CDR3 totals 15 residues. CDR3 nucleotide sequence: TGTGCCAGCAGCTCAACCCCCGGGAGGAAAGAGACCCAGTACTTC. Amino acids: CASSSTPGRKETQYF.

The chain combines TRBV27 with TRBJ1-6; perhaps TRBD1 as D (6 bases). This CDR3 comprises 16 residues. Germline CDR1 is MNHEY and CDR2 is SMNVEV (reference sequence). Trimming removed 3 bases at V and 6 bases at J, with 15 bases between. Written as DNA, the CDR3 is TGTGCCAGCAGTTTCCTGACAGGCCGGAGTAATTCACCCCTCCACTTT. Amino acid sequence: CASSFLTGRSNSPLHF.

The table lists this clone with a few counts. The chain employs TRBV18 and TRBJ1-1, with D uncertain. From germline, CDR1 is KGHSH and CDR2 LQKENI. The CDR3 consists of 15 residues. V was trimmed by 0 bases and J by 3 bases, leaving 11 bases between them. The CDR3 loop is CASSPPTGMDTEAFF. The DNA of the CDR3 is TGTGCCAGCTCACCACCCACGGGTATGGACACTGAAGCTTTCTTT.

The chain is built from TRBV23-1 and TRBJ1-2, with TRBD1 matching over 8 bases. TRBV23-1 is an ORF for which the function is uncertain. The CDR3 is made up of 15 amino acids. The V gene end was trimmed by 8 bases and the J gene end by 4 bases; junction bases not matched to a gene: 12. The CDR3 is CASRDRSLNGYGYTF. The CDR3 nucleotides read TGCGCCAGCCGGGACAGGAGCCTCAATGGCTATGGCTACACCTTC.

This rearrangement joins TRBV6-5 to TRBJ2-3, with TRBD1 as a possible D gene (6 bases). This CDR3 has 16 amino acids. The V gene's germline CDR1 is MNHEY and CDR2 SVGAGI. Trimming took 4 bases from V and 1 from J, leaving 15 bases between them. CDR3 loop: CASSSLGGARTDTQYF. The CDR3 bases are TGTGCCAGCAGTTCCCTAGGGGGAGCCCGCACAGATACGCAGTATTTT.

The rearrangement links TRBV10-3 to TRBJ2-1, with 9 nucleotides matching TRBD2. The CDR3 covers 17 residues. J lost 0 bases, V lost 7 bases, and 10 bases had no gene match. CDR1 is ENHRY, CDR2 SYGVKD, per germline. In DNA form, the CDR3 reads TGTGCCATCAAAAAGGTGACTAGCGGTAGCTCCTACAATGAGCAGTTCTTC. Translated: CAIKKVTSGSSYNEQFF.

V is TRBV6-6 and J is TRBJ2-3; D is possibly TRBD2 (6 bases). The germline V gene encodes CDR1 MNHNY and CDR2 SVGAGI (reference sequence). Trimming stripped 2 bases from V and 2 bases from J, with 11 bases between. This CDR3 is 15 amino acids long. DNA of the CDR3: TGTGCCAGCAGTTACCTGGCGGACTACACAGATACGCAGTATTTT. Its translation is CASSYLADYTDTQYF.

The chain employs TRBV10-1 and TRBJ2-1; 14 bases match TRBD2. V dropped 0 bases and J dropped 6; count of bases not matched to a gene: 4. Germline V gene data show CDR1 as WNHNN and CDR2 as SYGVQD (reference sequence). The CDR3 length is 17 residues. The CDR3 nucleotides read TGCGCCAGCAGTGAGTCGTGGGGGACTAGCGGGGGCAATGAGCAGTTCTTC. Translation gives CASSESWGTSGGNEQFF.

This sequence joins TRBV7-6 and TRBJ1-1; 9 bases match TRBD1. CDR1 and CDR2 from the germline V gene are SGHVS and FNYEAQ. The CDR3 contains 16 residues. Germline trimming cut 5 bases from V and 5 bases from J; bases unmatched to any gene: 12. For the CDR3, the DNA is TGTGCCAGCAGCCTCCCCGAGACAGGGGGTGGGACTGAAGCTTTCTTT. This translates into CASSLPETGGGTEAFF.

The gene calls are TRBV28 and TRBJ2-3; 8 bases are a match to TRBD1. This CDR3 contains 17 residues. V shed 4 bases and J 1 base; nucleotides not matched to a gene: 10. The germline gives CDR1 MDHEN, CDR2 SYDVKM. The CDR3: CASSSPSRGQGTDTQYF. CDR3 nucleotide sequence: TGTGCCAGCAGTTCTCCAAGTAGGGGACAGGGCACAGATACGCAGTATTTT.

The V and J genes are TRBV7-2 and TRBJ2-2; 10 bases fit TRBD2. This CDR3 spans 16 amino acids. Germline-derived CDR1 and CDR2 are SGHTA and FQGNSA. Trimming removed 1 base from V and 6 bases from J; junction bases left unmatched: 5. DNA of the CDR3: TGTGCCAGCAGCTTAGTAAGCGGGAGGGCGGCCGGGGAGCTGTTTTTT. Its protein product is CASSLVSGRAAGELFF.

This clone was counted a few times. The chain is built from TRBV29-1 and TRBJ2-1; TRBD1 matches 7 bases. Germline V gene lookup returns CDR1 SQVTM and CDR2 ANQGSEA. CDR3 length: 16 amino acids. The V segment lost 3 bases and the J segment 4 bases; nucleotides outside the gene matches: 12. This chain's CDR3 is CSVDEVGQLIYNEQFF. The CDR3 coding sequence is TGCAGCGTTGACGAGGTGGGACAGTTAATATACAATGAGCAGTTCTTC.

This chain links TRBV5-8 with TRBJ2-3, with D possibly TRBD2 on 6 matching bases. This CDR3 contains 14 residues. V lost 4 bases, J lost 7 bases, and 16 bases lay in between. Looked up from germline, CDR1 is SGHTS and CDR2 is YDEGEE. CDR3 sequence: CASSPGTLGNTQYF. In DNA, the CDR3 is TGTGCCAGCAGCCCGGGGACTCTGGGGAATACGCAGTATTTT.

This clone was seen once. This sequence joins TRBV9 and TRBJ2-1; TRBD2 matches at 11 bases. Germline CDR1 and CDR2: SGDLS and YYNGEE. The CDR3 totals 14 residues. The junction had 4 bases not matched to a gene; V was cut back by 0 bases and J by 11 bases. The CDR3 reads CASSVELAGVKQFF. CDR3 in DNA: TGTGCCAGCAGCGTAGAACTAGCGGGAGTTAAGCAGTTCTTC.

The rearrangement joins TRBV19 to TRBJ1-1, with 10 bases that match TRBD1. Trimming cost V 6 bases and J 7 bases; bases outside gene matches: 8. The CDR3 is made up of 14 amino acids. CDR1 and CDR2 (germline): LNHDA, SQIVND (reference sequence). For the CDR3, the DNA is TGTGCCAGTAGCGTGACAGGGGGCAAGGATGAAGCTTTCTTT. It codes for CASSVTGGKDEAFF.

This clone was picked up one time. The chain links TRBV5-6 to TRBJ2-5; perhaps TRBD2 as D (6 bases). CDR1 and CDR2 (germline): SGHDT, YYEEEE. The CDR3 is made up of 15 amino acids. The V gene lost 9 bases and the J gene lost 5 bases, with 23 bases spanning the gap. The DNA for the CDR3 is TGTGCCACCAGGCGGGGTGGAGGGCCGATGGAGACCCAGTACTTC. Its translation is CATRRGGGPMETQYF.

The chain couples TRBV9 to TRBJ1-2; 10 bases fit TRBD1. Germline V gene sequence: CDR1 SGDLS, CDR2 YYNGEE. CDR3 length equals 14 residues. J gave up 5 bases and V 4 bases, and 5 bases lay outside the gene matches. This CDR3 is CASSPEGQGYGYTF. The CDR3 DNA reads TGTGCCAGCAGCCCAGAGGGACAGGGGTATGGCTACACCTTC.

This chain joins TRBV29-1 and TRBJ2-3, with 7 bases matching TRBD2. Trimming at V came to 6 bases and at J to 4 bases, leaving 10 bases not matched to a gene. The germline gives CDR1 SQVTM, CDR2 ANQGSEA. The CDR3 covers 14 residues. The CDR3, as DNA: TGCAGCGTCTCACGGGGGGTCGAGGCAGATACGCAGTATTTT. This sequence encodes CSVSRGVEADTQYF.

The chain is built from TRBV19 and TRBJ2-3; tentatively, D is TRBD2 (6 bases). Between the trimmed V and J ends, which lost 5 bases and 8 bases, there was a span of 14 bases. The CDR3 spans 13 residues. In germline, CDR1 is LNHDA, CDR2 SQIVND (reference sequence). The CDR3 loop is CASSSTSVSTQYF. CDR3 bases: TGTGCCAGTAGTTCGACTAGTGTCTCTACGCAGTATTTT.

CDR3 protein: CASRQGEGNTIYF. The CDR3 DNA is TGTGCCAGCAGACAGGGAGAGGGAAACACCATATATTTT. This chain links TRBV2 with TRBJ1-3, with D possibly matching TRBD1 (6 bases). The CDR3 runs 13 residues. Germline V gene lookup returns CDR1 SNHLY and CDR2 FYNNEI. V lost 6 bases and J 4 bases, leaving 10 bases between the germline ends. Full variable domain (rest looked up from reference TRBV2 and TRBJ1-3): EPEVTQTPSHQVTQMGQEVILRCVPISNHLYFYWYRQILGQKVEFLVSFYNNEISEKSEIFDDQFSVERPDGSNFTLKIRSTKLEDSAMYFCASRQGEGNTIYFGEGSWLTVV.

The rearrangement links TRBV29-1 to TRBJ2-7, with 9 bases identical to TRBD1. The CDR3 has 15 residues. Germline assignment: CDR1 SQVTM and CDR2 ANQGSEA. V shed 0 bases and J 3 bases; nucleotides not matched to a gene: 6. The CDR3: CSVEDYRGLLYEQYF. CDR3 sequence (DNA): TGCAGCGTTGAAGATTACAGGGGGCTCCTCTACGAGCAGTACTTC.

This chain connects TRBV28 to TRBJ1-2; tentatively, D is TRBD1 (6 bases). CDR1 is MDHEN, CDR2 SYDVKM, per germline. CDR3 length: 17 residues. V lost 6 bases and J lost 2, with 22 bases in between. CDR3: CASSPPFGQGTNYGYTF. CDR3 DNA sequence: TGTGCCAGCAGCCCCCCCTTTGGTCAGGGGACCAACTATGGCTACACCTTC.

This clone was recorded once. The V gene is TRBV5-1, the J gene TRBJ2-1; D unresolved. V shed 0 bases and J shed 0 bases, with 10 bases lying between them. Germline CDR1 reads SGHRS; CDR2 reads YFSETQ. CDR3 length: 16 residues. The CDR3 is CASSLELTLSYNEQFF. The CDR3 bases are TGCGCCAGCAGCTTGGAGCTCACCCTCTCCTACAATGAGCAGTTCTTC. The variable domain in full, completed from reference TRBV5-1 and TRBJ2-1, reads KAGVTQTPRYLIKTRGQQVTLSCSPISGHRSVSWYQQTPGQGLQFLFEYFSETQRNKGNFPGRFSGRQFSNSRSEMNVSTLELGDSALYLCASSLELTLSYNEQFFGPGTRLTVL.